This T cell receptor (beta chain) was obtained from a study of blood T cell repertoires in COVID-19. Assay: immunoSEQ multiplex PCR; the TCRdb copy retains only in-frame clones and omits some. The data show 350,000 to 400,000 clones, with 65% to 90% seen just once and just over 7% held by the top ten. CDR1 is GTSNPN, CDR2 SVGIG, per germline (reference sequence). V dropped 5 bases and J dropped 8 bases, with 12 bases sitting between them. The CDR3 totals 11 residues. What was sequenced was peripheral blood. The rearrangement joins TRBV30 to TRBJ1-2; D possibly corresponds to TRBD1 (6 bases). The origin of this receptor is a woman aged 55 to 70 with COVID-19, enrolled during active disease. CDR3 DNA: TGTGCCTGGGCAACAGGGCCCGGCTACACCTTC. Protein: CAWATGPGYTF.